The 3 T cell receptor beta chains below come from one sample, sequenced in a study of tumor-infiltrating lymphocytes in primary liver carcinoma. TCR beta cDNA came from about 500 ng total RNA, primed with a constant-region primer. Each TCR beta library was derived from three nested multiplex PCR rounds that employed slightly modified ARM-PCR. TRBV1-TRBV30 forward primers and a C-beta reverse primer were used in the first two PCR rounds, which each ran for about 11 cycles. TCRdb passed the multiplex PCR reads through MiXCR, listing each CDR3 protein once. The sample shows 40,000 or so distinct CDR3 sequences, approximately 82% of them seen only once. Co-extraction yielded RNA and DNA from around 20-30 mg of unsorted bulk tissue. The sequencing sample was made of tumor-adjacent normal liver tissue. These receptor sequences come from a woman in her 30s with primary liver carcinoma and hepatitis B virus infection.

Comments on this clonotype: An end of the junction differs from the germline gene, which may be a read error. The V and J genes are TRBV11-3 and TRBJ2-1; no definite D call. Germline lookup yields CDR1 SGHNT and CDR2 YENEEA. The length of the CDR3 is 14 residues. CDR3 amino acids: CASSLGAHNNEQFF. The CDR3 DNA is TGTGCCAGCAGCTTAGGGGCACACAACAATGAGCAATTCTTC.

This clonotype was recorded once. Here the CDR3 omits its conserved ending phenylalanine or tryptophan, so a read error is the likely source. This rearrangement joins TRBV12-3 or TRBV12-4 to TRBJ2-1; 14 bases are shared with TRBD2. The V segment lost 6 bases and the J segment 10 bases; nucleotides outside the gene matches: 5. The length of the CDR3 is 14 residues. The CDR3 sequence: CASRLGLAGVEQFS. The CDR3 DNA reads TGTGCCAGCAGGCTGGGACTAGCGGGAGTGGAGCAGTTCTCC.

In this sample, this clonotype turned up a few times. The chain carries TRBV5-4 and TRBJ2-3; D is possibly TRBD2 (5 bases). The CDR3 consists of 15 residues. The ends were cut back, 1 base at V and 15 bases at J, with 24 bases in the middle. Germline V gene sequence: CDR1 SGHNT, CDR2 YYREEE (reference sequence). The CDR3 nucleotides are TGTGCCAGCAGCTTGTACGGGATAGGCACAGATATGCAATATTTT. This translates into CASSLYGIGTDMQYF.